The rows below give T cell receptor beta chains drawn from one sample of a study of blood T cells in healthy people across ages. A single record per CDR3 protein comes from TCRdb applying MiXCR to the 5' RACE reads. The profile covers about 1,600,000 distinct CDR3 sequences, with approximately 38% appearing a single time and 7.9% taken by the ten largest. The sample consisted of blood. The receptors derive from a woman aged 18-35 years in good health. Both conserved end residues are part of each CDR3. D genes are given only for firm matches. Not every row has a clone size; where given, it reads once, few, many or a size class.

TRBJ2-7 | - | TRBD1 | TRBV20-1 | CSSRGGTGLNEQYF | TGCAGTTCAAGAGGAGGGACAGGTCTGAACGAGCAGTACTTC
TRBJ2-1 | few | TRBD2 | TRBV6-5 | CASSYGGTSGVYEQFF | TGTGCCAGCAGTTACGGCGGGACTAGCGGGGTATATGAGCAGTTCTTC
TRBJ2-2 | few | - | TRBV12-3/TRBV12-4 | CASSLLPGELFF | TGTGCCAGCAGTTTACTCCCCGGGGAGCTGTTTTTT
TRBJ2-3 | few | - | TRBV21-1 | CASSKTPSGRSDTQYF | TGTGCCAGCAGCAAAACCCCTAGCGGGAGATCAGATACGCAGTATTTT
TRBJ2-5 | few | TRBD2 | TRBV3-1 | CASSQGRLAVEQYF | TGTGCCAGCAGCCAAGGACGACTAGCGGTTGAGCAGTACTTC
TRBJ2-2 | few | - | TRBV25-1 | CASSKSGTTGELFF | TGTGCCAGCAGTAAATCAGGCACCACCGGGGAGCTGTTTTTT
TRBJ1-1 | few | TRBD1 | TRBV6-2/TRBV6-3 | CASSYPPWQGATEAFF | TGTGCCAGCAGTTACCCTCCTTGGCAGGGGGCTACTGAAGCTTTCTTT
TRBJ2-3 | - | - | TRBV12-3/TRBV12-4 | CASSLEEETGGGQYF | TGTGCCAGCAGTTTAGAAGAGGAGACTGGAGGGGGGCAGTATTTT
TRBJ2-5 | - | TRBD1 | TRBV7-8 | CASSSSRDRAGMQTQYF | TGTGCCAGCAGCTCGTCCCGGGACAGGGCTGGTATGCAGACCCAGTACTTC
TRBJ1-4 | - | TRBD1 | TRBV4-1 | CASSQSVVLDRAAEKLFF | TGCGCCAGCAGCCAAAGCGTTGTTTTGGACAGGGCGGCGGAAAAACTGTTTTTT
TRBJ1-3 | - | - | TRBV3-1 | CASSQDESGRGGNTIYF | TGTGCCAGCAGCCAAGATGAATCGGGGCGCGGTGGAAACACCATATATTTT
TRBJ2-1 | - | - | TRBV24-1 | CATSDYRYNEQFF | TGTGCCACCAGTGATTACCGGTACAATGAGCAGTTCTTC
TRBJ1-2 | - | - | TRBV12-3/TRBV12-4 | CASSFGIQGRGYGYTF | TGTGCCAGCAGTTTTGGGATACAGGGCCGTGGCTATGGCTACACCTTC
TRBJ2-5 | - | TRBD1 | TRBV10-1 | CASSEGQGMKYF | TGCGCCAGCAGTGAGGGACAGGGTATGAAGTACTTC
TRBJ2-1 | - | TRBD2 | TRBV3-1 | CASSPTSGDINEQFF | TGTGCCAGCAGCCCGACTAGCGGGGACATCAATGAGCAGTTCTTC
TRBJ1-2 | - | TRBD1 | TRBV27 | CASSLSQGVSSYGYTF | TGTGCCAGCAGTTTATCCCAGGGGGTTTCTTCATATGGCTACACCTTC
TRBJ2-1 | - | - | TRBV10-3 | CAISEGRSEQFF | TGTGCCATCAGTGAGGGGCGGAGCGAGCAGTTCTTC
TRBJ2-5 | - | - | TRBV20-1 | CSATSPTRSKGETQYF | TGCAGTGCTACCTCCCCGACTAGGAGCAAAGGGGAGACCCAGTACTTC
TRBJ2-1 | - | TRBD1 | TRBV7-9 | CASSLDKDRGKQFF | TGTGCCAGCAGCTTAGATAAGGACAGGGGTAAGCAGTTCTTC
TRBJ2-7 | - | TRBD2 | TRBV7-2 | CASSLVLAGGSHEQYF | TGTGCCAGCAGCTTAGTCCTAGCGGGAGGTTCCCACGAGCAGTACTTC
TRBJ1-2 | once | - | TRBV11-2 | CASSELGARGYTF | TGTGCCAGCAGCGAACTGGGGGCAAGGGGCTACACCTTC
TRBJ2-5 | few | - | TRBV7-2 | CASSPSAAAQETQYF | TGTGCCAGCAGCCCCTCAGCGGCGGCCCAAGAGACCCAGTACTTC
TRBJ2-3 | - | - | TRBV4-1 | CASSQDSRVDTQYF | TGCGCCAGCAGCCAAGATTCCCGTGTAGATACGCAGTATTTT
TRBJ1-2 | medium-sized | - | TRBV29-1 | CSAGTAYGYTF | TGCAGCGCCGGGACTGCGTATGGCTACACCTTC
TRBJ2-5 | - | - | TRBV5-1 | CASRVTGNRETQYF | TGCGCCAGCAGGGTTACAGGGAACAGAGAGACCCAGTACTTC
TRBJ1-1 | - | - | TRBV29-1 | CSVEDRYTEAFF | TGCAGCGTTGAAGATCGGTACACTGAAGCTTTCTTT
TRBJ2-5 | - | TRBD1 | TRBV5-6 | CASSRDRNEQETQYF | TGTGCCAGCAGCCGGGACAGAAACGAGCAAGAGACCCAGTACTTC
TRBJ2-7 | - | TRBD1 | TRBV7-9 | CASSRSYGTGVAEQYF | TGTGCCAGCAGCCGATCCTACGGGACAGGGGTGGCCGAGCAGTACTTC
TRBJ2-1 | - | - | TRBV5-5 | CASSRGDGNEQFF | TGTGCCAGCAGCCGAGGAGACGGCAATGAGCAGTTCTTC
TRBJ2-1 | - | TRBD2 | TRBV20-1 | CSAIAGTSGGPYNEQFF | TGCAGTGCTATAGCCGGGACTAGCGGGGGGCCCTACAATGAGCAGTTCTTC
TRBJ2-1 | few | - | TRBV7-2 | CASSLLRATYNEQFF | TGTGCCAGCAGCTTATTGCGGGCCACCTACAATGAGCAGTTCTTC
TRBJ2-5 | - | TRBD2 | TRBV2 | CASSLASYSSGTQETQYF | TGTGCCAGCAGTTTAGCTTCATATTCTAGCGGGACCCAAGAGACCCAGTACTTC
TRBJ2-1 | few | TRBD2 | TRBV5-1 | CASSLAGAWTSGHNEQFF | TGCGCCAGCAGCTTGGCCGGGGCTTGGACTAGCGGCCACAATGAGCAGTTCTTC
TRBJ1-2 | few | TRBD1 | TRBV27 | CASRTGIDYTF | TGTGCCAGCAGGACAGGGATAGACTACACCTTC
TRBJ1-2 | - | - | TRBV4-1 | CASSLQEMRGYTF | TGCGCCAGCAGCCTCCAAGAGATGCGGGGCTACACCTTC
TRBJ2-1 | - | - | TRBV5-4 | CASSWGTLGNEQFF | TGTGCCAGCAGCTGGGGGACTCTAGGGAATGAGCAGTTCTTC
TRBJ2-5 | - | TRBD2 | TRBV6-2/TRBV6-3 | CASSYGLAGGLQETQYF | TGTGCCAGCAGTTACGGGCTAGCGGGGGGTCTCCAAGAGACCCAGTACTTC
TRBJ2-1 | few | TRBD2 | TRBV18 | CASSPLAGANNEQFF | TGTGCCAGCTCTCCACTAGCGGGAGCGAACAATGAGCAGTTCTTC
TRBJ1-1 | - | - | TRBV7-9 | CASSPEGRVNTEAFF | TGTGCCAGCAGCCCCGAAGGGAGGGTGAACACTGAAGCTTTCTTT
TRBJ2-5 | many | - | TRBV10-3 | CATREDQETQYF | TGTGCCACCAGGGAGGATCAAGAGACCCAGTACTTC
TRBJ2-5 | few | - | TRBV4-1 | CASSQAGAGKETQYF | TGCGCCAGCAGCCAAGCGGGGGCAGGCAAAGAGACCCAGTACTTC
TRBJ1-1 | - | - | TRBV11-1 | CASSPRTAWDTEAFF | TGTGCCAGCAGCCCACGGACAGCCTGGGACACTGAAGCTTTCTTT
TRBJ2-1 | - | TRBD2 | TRBV7-3 | CASSSRGLGGGAPYNEQFF | TGTGCCAGCAGCTCAAGAGGGTTAGGCGGGGGGGCTCCCTACAATGAGCAGTTCTTC
TRBJ1-2 | - | - | TRBV6-2/TRBV6-3 | CASSYSLGGYTF | TGTGCCAGCAGTTATTCTCTCGGTGGCTACACCTTC
TRBJ2-3 | - | TRBD2 | TRBV10-1 | CASSETSGGLTDTQYF | TGCGCCAGCAGTGAGACTAGCGGGGGCCTCACAGATACGCAGTATTTT
TRBJ2-7 | - | TRBD2 | TRBV7-8 | CASSFVAGRVYF | TGTGCCAGCAGCTTCGTAGCGGGAAGGGTGTACTTC
TRBJ1-5 | - | - | TRBV20-1 | CSARGGVYQPQHF | TGCAGTGCTAGAGGGGGGGTCTATCAGCCCCAGCATTTT
TRBJ2-6 | - | - | TRBV11-2 | CASSSPPQGSGANVLTF | TGTGCCAGCAGCTCACCCCCGCAGGGTTCTGGGGCCAACGTCCTGACTTTC
TRBJ2-7 | - | - | TRBV29-1 | CSVRESAAYEQYF | TGCAGCGTCCGGGAGTCGGCTGCCTACGAGCAGTACTTC
TRBJ2-3 | - | - | TRBV20-1 | CSAGEQPQYF | TGCAGTGCTGGCGAACAGCCCCAGTATTTT
TRBJ2-2 | few | - | TRBV20-1 | CSARGGPPFDTGELFF | TGCAGTGCTAGAGGGGGGCCGCCCTTTGACACCGGGGAGCTGTTTTTT
TRBJ2-7 | - | - | TRBV4-2 | CASSPKDSYNEQYF | TGTGCCAGCAGCCCCAAGGACTCCTACAATGAGCAGTACTTC
TRBJ2-1 | few | TRBD2 | TRBV6-1 | CASRPRGGKADNEQFF | TGTGCCAGTCGGCCTCGCGGGGGGAAGGCTGACAATGAGCAGTTCTTC
TRBJ2-5 | - | - | TRBV5-1 | CASSLVTTLGETQYF | TGCGCCAGCAGCTTGGTGACTACCCTTGGGGAGACCCAGTACTTC
TRBJ2-7 | - | TRBD1 | TRBV6-1 | CASGTGSTGQYF | TGTGCCAGCGGGACAGGTTCTACCGGGCAGTACTTC
TRBJ2-4 | few | - | TRBV4-1 | CASSQEGQGTNIQYF | TGCGCCAGCAGCCAAGAAGGGCAGGGGACAAACATTCAGTACTTC
TRBJ2-1 | - | TRBD2 | TRBV20-1 | CSAHGTSGDNEQFF | TGCAGTGCGCACGGGACTAGCGGGGACAATGAGCAGTTCTTC
TRBJ2-5 | few | - | TRBV27 | CASRLGLGWETQYF | TGTGCCAGCAGGTTAGGGCTGGGGTGGGAGACCCAGTACTTC
TRBJ2-3 | - | - | TRBV7-2 | CASRIGDLNTQYF | TGTGCCAGCAGGATAGGGGATCTTAATACGCAGTATTTT
TRBJ2-5 | - | - | TRBV29-1 | CSVSGTGAINEQYF | TGCAGCGTTTCCGGGACGGGGGCGATCAATGAGCAGTACTTC